One and the same sample provided the 24 T cell receptor beta chains below, sequenced in a study of blood T cells in healthy people across ages. Sample-barcoded 5' priming and a J-beta primer mix drove a second PCR of 7 to 11 cycles. TCRdb re-called the 5' RACE reads through MiXCR, storing one row per CDR3 protein. The table records hundreds of thousands of distinct CDR3 sequences, more than 25% of them present only once. The sequencing sample was made of blood. The source is a woman aged 80 or older in good health.

This clonotype was seen repeatedly, ten times or more. This chain links TRBV2 with TRBJ2-7, with 7 positions matching TRBD2. Losses at the gene ends were 7 bases for V and 7 bases for J; bases not matched to a gene: 7. The CDR3 length is 12 residues. The germline V gene has CDR1 SNHLY and CDR2 FYNNEI. As DNA, the CDR3 is TGTGCCAGCACGGGAGGTCTGGGGGAGCAGTACTTC. It is translated as CASTGGLGEQYF.

The sample holds many counts of this clonotype. The rearrangement uses TRBV6-5 and TRBJ1-2; D remains unclear. Trimming pared 3 bases from V and 0 bases from J, leaving 11 bases between. The CDR3 loop spans 15 amino acids. Germline CDR1 reads MNHEY; CDR2 reads SVGAGI. As DNA, the CDR3 is TGTGCCAGCAGTTATTATGCCAGATCTAACTATGGCTACACCTTC. Amino acid sequence: CASSYYARSNYGYTF.

This chain connects TRBV4-2 to TRBJ2-5; D perhaps matches TRBD2 (6 bases). Trimming cost V 1 base and J 5 bases, with 11 bases left between them. The CDR3 length is 14 residues. Looked up from germline, CDR1 is LGHNA and CDR2 is YNFKEQ. The CDR3 DNA reads as TGTGCCAGCAGCCAAGTGCCGGGGGATGAGACCCAGTACTTC. As protein: CASSQVPGDETQYF.

This clonotype was seen at least ten times. The chain has TRBV12-3 or TRBV12-4 and TRBJ1-2; D uncertain. The CDR3 consists of 15 residues. V lost 4 bases, J lost 4 bases, and 16 bases lay in between. The CDR3 reads CASSSGHSQIYGYTF. The CDR3 DNA sequence: TGTGCCAGCAGTTCGGGCCACTCCCAAATCTATGGCTACACCTTC.

This clonotype was seen many times. The chain carries TRBV5-1 and TRBJ2-5, with 11 positions matching TRBD2. J lost 5 bases, V lost 1 base, and 13 bases had no gene match. Germline lookup yields CDR1 SGHRS and CDR2 YFSETQ. The CDR3 covers 18 residues. In DNA, the CDR3 is TGCGCCAGCAGCTTGAGGATCGTAGCGGGGGGGCCGCAGGAGACCCAGTACTTC. Amino acid sequence: CASSLRIVAGGPQETQYF.

This rearrangement joins TRBV3-1 to TRBJ2-1; D is perhaps TRBD1 or TRBD2 (5 bases each). This CDR3 is 14 amino acids long. With 1 base removed from V and 7 bases from J, the gap between germline ends came to 11 bases. Per the germline V gene, CDR1 is LGHDT and CDR2 is YNNKEL (reference sequence). The CDR3 reads CASSQVVEGNEQFF. CDR3 in DNA: TGTGCCAGCAGCCAAGTGGTTGAGGGGAATGAGCAGTTCTTC.

Only a few counts were recorded for this clonotype. The chain couples TRBV11-2 to TRBJ2-2, with a tentative D call TRBD1 (5 bases). The germline V and J ends were trimmed by 2 bases and 4 bases, with 11 bases remaining between them. Germline CDR1 is SGHAT and CDR2 is FQNNGV. The CDR3 is made up of 15 amino acids. This chain's CDR3 is CASSLNRPTTGELFF. The DNA of the CDR3 is TGTGCCAGCAGCTTAAACAGGCCGACCACCGGGGAGCTGTTTTTT.

The rearrangement uses TRBV7-2 and TRBJ2-1; TRBD2 matches at 9 bases. This CDR3 spans 17 amino acids. CDR1 SGHTA and CDR2 FQGNSA come from the germline V gene. J gave up 8 bases and V 4 bases, and 15 bases lay outside the gene matches. The CDR3 nucleotides read TGTGCCAGCAGCTCCATTCCCGGGACTAGCTTTGCCCATGAGCAGTTCTTC. Protein sequence: CASSSIPGTSFAHEQFF.

This chain connects TRBV6-2 or TRBV6-3 to TRBJ2-4, with D possibly being TRBD1 (5 bases). The J call may be mistaken, given a closer DNA end match to TRBJ2-7. The CDR3 has 16 amino acids. Germline V gives CDR1 MNHEY, CDR2 SVGEGT. The DNA for the CDR3 is TGTGCCAGCAGTTGCCAATGGGGCCGAACGACCTACGAGCAGTACTTC. As protein: CASSCQWGRTTYEQYF.

J is TRBJ2-4 and V is TRBV5-6; TRBD2 matches at 11 bases. The germline V gene has CDR1 SGHDT and CDR2 YYEEEE. This CDR3 comprises 14 residues. V gave up 4 bases and J gave up 12 bases; unmatched junction bases: 9. Written as DNA, the CDR3 is TGTGCCAGCAGCGGGCAGACTAGCGGGGACACTCAGTACTTC. This codes for CASSGQTSGDTQYF.

V is TRBV29-1 and J is TRBJ1-2; D ambiguous. Germline assignment: CDR1 SQVTM and CDR2 ANQGSEA. V lost 3 bases and J 0 bases, leaving 5 bases between the germline ends. The CDR3 is 12 amino acids. The CDR3: CSVDGPNYGYTF. The CDR3 DNA reads TGCAGCGTTGATGGGCCTAACTATGGCTACACCTTC.

There are many counts of this clonotype. The chain combines TRBV5-1 with TRBJ2-5, with TRBD1 as a possible D gene (5 bases). The CDR3 is 15 amino acids. Per the germline V gene, CDR1 is SGHRS and CDR2 is YFSETQ. Trimming stripped 0 bases from V and 5 bases from J, with 14 bases between. The CDR3 sequence: CASSLGPGIGETQYF. The DNA for the CDR3 is TGCGCCAGCAGCTTGGGGCCAGGGATTGGCGAGACCCAGTACTTC.

This chain uses TRBV7-6 with TRBJ2-1; 8 bases line up with TRBD2. This CDR3 has 15 amino acids. CDR1 and CDR2 (germline): SGHVS, FNYEAQ. Trimming took 1 base from V and 6 from J; bases not matched to a gene: 5. The CDR3 bases are TGTGCCAGCAGCTTAGGCGGACTAGCCGGCAATGAGCAGTTCTTC. This codes for CASSLGGLAGNEQFF.

This clonotype has a count of ten or more. The chain has TRBV6-5 and TRBJ2-1; TRBD2 aligns across 10 bases. Germline V lookup: CDR1 MNHEY, CDR2 SVGAGI. The V and J ends lost 0 bases and 6 bases, in that order; junction bases with no gene match: 8. This CDR3 is 17 amino acids long. CDR3 protein: CASSYSTSGGVSNEQFF. CDR3 DNA sequence: TGTGCCAGCAGTTACTCCACGAGCGGGGGGGTTTCCAATGAGCAGTTCTTC.

This clonotype was counted many times. This sequence joins TRBV7-2 and TRBJ2-3; TRBD2 matches 16 bases. The trim removed 4 bases at V and 4 bases at J, leaving 2 bases unmatched. The CDR3 is 16 amino acids. Germline CDR1 SGHTA, CDR2 FQGNSA. CDR3 amino acids: CASSSGLAGGPDTQYF. For the CDR3, the DNA is TGTGCCAGCAGCTCGGGACTAGCGGGGGGGCCAGATACGCAGTATTTT.

This clonotype showed up many times. The rearrangement uses TRBV6-2 or TRBV6-3 and TRBJ1-6; D ambiguous. Germline V gene sequence: CDR1 MNHEY, CDR2 SVGEGT. V lost 6 bases to trimming and J lost 5 bases, with 14 bases between them. This CDR3 is 15 amino acids long. CDR3 region: CASSFAGLNNSPLHF. For the CDR3, the DNA is TGTGCCAGCAGCTTCGCCGGACTGAATAATTCACCCCTCCACTTT.

This clonotype occurred many times. This chain joins TRBV6-1 and TRBJ1-1; tentative D call: TRBD1 (6 bases). This CDR3 region has 15 residues. V gave up 7 bases and J gave up 4 bases, with 19 bases separating them. Germline values: CDR1 MNHNS, CDR2 SASEGT. For the CDR3, the DNA is TGTGCCAGCACCCTACAAGTCCAGGGGTCCACTGAAGCTTTCTTT. Its translation is CASTLQVQGSTEAFF.

The rearrangement uses TRBV27 and TRBJ2-5; D call uncertain. Trimming removed 3 bases at V and 4 bases at J, with 9 bases between. The CDR3 loop spans 13 amino acids. Germline V CDR1 and CDR2: MNHEY, SMNVEV (reference sequence). CDR3 nucleotides: TGTGCCAGCAGTTTTGGTCCAGTAGAGACCCAGTACTTC. Amino acid sequence: CASSFGPVETQYF.

This clonotype was counted ten times or more. The rearrangement links TRBV7-2 to TRBJ1-4; a weak D match, TRBD1 (6 bases). V lost 5 bases and J 8 bases, leaving 12 bases between the germline ends. The CDR3 covers 13 residues. Germline-derived CDR1 and CDR2 are SGHTA and FQGNSA. CDR3 coding DNA: TGTGCCAGCAGCCCGGACAGTTGGGAAAAACTGTTTTTT. Translation: CASSPDSWEKLFF.

For this clonotype: This may be a read error: a much more frequent sequence differs by one nucleotide. Written as DNA, the CDR3 is TGCAGCTTACAGGACGGTTACAATGGGCAGTACTTC. Translation gives CSLQDGYNGQYF. The rearrangement uses TRBV29-1 and TRBJ2-5, with D tentatively TRBD1 (5 bases). Between the trimmed V and J ends, which lost 8 bases and 11 bases, there was a span of 21 bases. Per germline, CDR1 SQVTM and CDR2 ANQGSEA. CDR3 length: 12 residues.

About this clonotype: A much larger clone differs from this one at a single base, so this may be a read error. The chain employs TRBV7-9 and TRBJ2-7; either TRBD1 or TRBD2 may supply D (5 bases each). Germline V gene data show CDR1 as SEHNR and CDR2 as FQNEAQ (reference sequence). This CDR3 spans 13 amino acids. Deletions cut 5 bases from V and 2 bases from J, with 10 bases between. The CDR3 bases are TGTGCCAGCAGCGCTCCGGGACCCTACGAGCAGTACTTC. It translates to CASSAPGPYEQYF.

In this sample, this clonotype turned up many times. This sequence joins TRBV12-3 or TRBV12-4 and TRBJ2-1; D remains ambiguous. V lost 2 bases and J 6 bases, leaving 2 bases between the germline ends. This CDR3 spans 11 amino acids. CDR3 coding DNA: TGTGCCAGCAGTTTAACCAATGAGCAGTTCTTC. Translated: CASSLTNEQFF.

Of note for this clonotype: A much larger clonotype is one base distant, so this may be a read error. The V call is TRBV5-1, the J call TRBJ2-5; possibly TRBD1 for D (5 bases). The J call may be mistaken, given a closer DNA end match to TRBJ2-7. CDR3 size: 15 residues. Per germline, CDR1 SGHRS and CDR2 YFSETQ. CDR3 sequence reads: CASSLAGRASDEQYF. The CDR3 nucleotides are TGCGCCAGCAGCTTGGCGGGCAGGGCGTCTGACGAGCAGTACTTC.

As concerns this clonotype: This may come from a read error, since a much larger clone is one base off. The V gene is TRBV20-1, the J gene TRBJ2-3, with D possibly being TRBD1 (7 bases). CDR1 and CDR2 from the germline V gene are DFQATT and SNEGSKA (reference sequence). The CDR3 runs to 15 residues. Trimming stripped 0 bases from V and 11 bases from J, with 21 bases between. CDR3 amino acids: CSARDGGRQGGEQYF. In nucleotides, the CDR3 is TGCAGTGCTAGAGATGGGGGCAGGCAGGGGGGTGAGCAGTATTTT.